These 9 T cell receptor beta chains were all obtained from the same sample, sequenced in a study of control samples from healthy donors and cancer patients. Data came from immunoSEQ multiplex PCR; TCRdb stores just in-frame clones and leaves some out. Altogether some 150,000 clones are present, about nine tenths being singletons, with the ten largest covering 3% to 4%. The sample was blood. The receptor set was obtained from a man younger than 40 in good health.

The CDR3 loop is CASSEDGTNTGELFF. The DNA for the CDR3 is TGTGCCAGCAGTGAAGACGGAACGAACACCGGGGAGCTGTTTTTT. This chain joins TRBV6-4 and TRBJ2-2; D gene unclear. The CDR3 is made up of 15 amino acids. The V gene's germline CDR1 is MRHNA and CDR2 SNTAGT. V dropped 3 bases and J dropped 0 bases, with 8 bases sitting between them.

The CDR3 region is CASSRNRDLGTEAFF. CDR3 DNA: TGTGCCAGCAGCCGGAACAGGGATCTGGGCACTGAAGCTTTCTTT. This rearrangement joins TRBV6-5 to TRBJ1-1, with D perhaps matching TRBD1 (6 bases). The ends were cut back, 6 bases at V and 4 bases at J, with 18 bases in the middle. Germline values: CDR1 MNHEY, CDR2 SVGAGI. The CDR3 has 15 residues.

This clone has a single count. V is TRBV3-1 (or the pseudogene TRBV3-2) and J is TRBJ1-3; D gene uncertain. Germline V gene data show CDR1 as LGHDT and CDR2 as YNNKEL (reference sequence). V was cut by 6 bases and J by 0 bases, with 15 bases left in between. The CDR3 has 16 amino acids. CDR3 sequence reads: CASRAGKLDSGNTIYF. The CDR3 coding sequence is TGTGCCAGCAGGGCTGGGAAACTGGACTCTGGAAACACCATATATTTT.

The chain has TRBV3-1 (or the pseudogene TRBV3-2) and TRBJ1-2; TRBD1 matches at 7 bases. Trimming took 2 bases from V and 8 from J; bases not matched to a gene: 5. Per the germline V gene, CDR1 is LGHDT and CDR2 is YNNKEL (reference sequence). This CDR3 spans 13 amino acids. The CDR3 nucleotides are TGTGCCAGCAGCCAACTTCAGGGGGGGGGCTACACCTTC. Its protein is CASSQLQGGGYTF.

The V call is TRBV2, the J call TRBJ1-2; 8 nucleotides align to TRBD1. This CDR3 has 15 residues. Germline loops: CDR1 SNHLY, CDR2 FYNNEI. Trimming removed 7 bases from V and 6 bases from J; junction bases left unmatched: 13. CDR3 nucleotide sequence: TGTGCCAGCATGATCCGGGACAGGTCCCCTCATGGCTACACCTTC. The encoded protein is CASMIRDRSPHGYTF.

The rearrangement joins TRBV4-1 to TRBJ1-2, with a weak D call TRBD1 (5 bases). V was clipped by 2 bases and J by 0 bases, with 13 bases between them. Germline assignment: CDR1 MGHRA and CDR2 YSYEKL. The CDR3 covers 16 residues. CDR3 DNA: TGCGCCAGCAGCCAAATGCAGGGAGAGGCTAACTATGGCTACACCTTC. This gives the protein CASSQMQGEANYGYTF.

Details on this clone: The sample has other DNA sequences that encode this CDR3 too. The V and J genes are TRBV6-5 and TRBJ1-1; D not certain. Trimming removed 0 bases at V and 0 bases at J, with 2 bases between. Germline lookup yields CDR1 MNHEY and CDR2 SVGAGI. CDR3 size: 13 residues. The CDR3 region has the DNA TGTGCCAGCAGTTACTCGGTGAACACTGAAGCTTTCTTT. Translating it yields CASSYSVNTEAFF.

This chain joins TRBV6-6 and TRBJ1-5; D gene ambiguous. V shed 10 bases and J shed 2 bases, with 6 bases lying between them. CDR1 is MNHNY and CDR2 is SVGAGI in the germline V gene (reference sequence). The CDR3 sequence is 11 residues long. CDR3 residues: CAIGGNQPQHF. The CDR3 nucleotides are TGTGCCATCGGAGGCAATCAGCCCCAGCATTTT.

This clone was picked up a small number of times. This sequence joins TRBV11-2 and TRBJ1-1; a possible D gene is TRBD1 (6 bases). V lost 1 base, J lost 0 bases, and 18 bases lay in between. Germline assignment: CDR1 SGHAT and CDR2 FQNNGV. The CDR3 runs to 18 residues. The CDR3: CASSLGKGRGNMNTEAFF. The CDR3 DNA sequence: TGTGCCAGCAGCTTAGGTAAGGGCAGGGGAAATATGAACACTGAAGCTTTCTTT.